A single sample is the source of the 13 T cell receptor beta chains below, sequenced in a study of blood T cell repertoires in COVID-19. Sequenced by immunoSEQ multiplex PCR; TCRdb stores in-frame clones only, minus some. Of over 10,000 clones detected, just over 70% appear once; the ten largest clones hold 5% to 7.5%. The sequenced sample consisted of peripheral blood. These receptor sequences come from a man aged 55 to 70 with COVID-19, enrolled during active disease.

V and J are TRBV25-1 and TRBJ1-2, with TRBD1 matching 9 bases. CDR1 and CDR2 from the germline V gene are MGHDK and SYGVNS. The CDR3 spans 13 residues. V lost 4 bases, J lost 6 bases, and 3 bases stayed unmatched. The CDR3 loop reads CASSATGGDGYTF. The DNA for the CDR3 is TGTGCCAGCAGTGCAACAGGGGGCGATGGCTACACCTTC.

The chain couples TRBV30 to TRBJ2-5, with D possibly being TRBD2 (6 bases). The V end lost 2 bases, the J end lost 3 bases, and 16 bases lay between the germline ends. Germline CDR1 is GTSNPN and CDR2 is SVGIG (reference sequence). The CDR3 is 15 amino acids. The CDR3: CAWSRSIWGEETQYF. The CDR3 nucleotides are TGTGCCTGGAGTCGTAGCATATGGGGGGAAGAGACCCAGTACTTC.

J is TRBJ1-5 and V is TRBV4-1; tentatively, D is TRBD1 (5 bases). The germline gives CDR1 MGHRA, CDR2 YSYEKL. With 8 bases removed from V and 3 bases from J, the gap between germline ends came to 20 bases. The CDR3 extends over 16 amino acids. The CDR3 bases are TGCGCCAGCCGTCCGGGGGGTTTGGGCAACAATCAGCCCCAGCATTTT. Translating it yields CASRPGGLGNNQPQHF.

This chain uses TRBV30 with TRBJ1-2; 11 bases are shared with TRBD1. CDR1 is GTSNPN and CDR2 is SVGIG in the germline V gene (reference sequence). Germline trimming cut 5 bases from V and 5 bases from J; bases unmatched to any gene: 13. The CDR3 totals 16 residues. CDR3 nucleotides: TGTGCCTGGCATCGTTGGACAGGGGGCGATCGGTATGGCTACACCTTC. Translation gives CAWHRWTGGDRYGYTF.

The chain has TRBV30 and TRBJ1-1; weak D call: TRBD1 (6 bases). The germline gives CDR1 GTSNPN, CDR2 SVGIG (reference sequence). Between the trimmed V and J ends, which lost 0 bases and 10 bases, there was a span of 18 bases. The CDR3 contains 14 residues. The DNA of the CDR3 is TGTGCCTGGAGTGTACGGGTGGGTTCAGGGGCAGCTTTCTTT. Translated, it gives CAWSVRVGSGAAFF.

The chain uses TRBV28 and TRBJ2-7, with TRBD1 as a possible D gene (5 bases). CDR3 length: 15 residues. From germline, CDR1 is MDHEN and CDR2 SYDVKM. V dropped 6 bases and J dropped 2 bases, with 17 bases sitting between them. This chain's CDR3 is CASSRTLGPTYEQYF. In nucleotides, the CDR3 is TGTGCCAGCAGCCGAACTTTGGGGCCTACCTACGAGCAGTACTTC.

The rearrangement uses TRBV20-1 and TRBJ1-6, with 8 bases fitting TRBD1. Germline CDR1 reads DFQATT; CDR2 reads SNEGSKA (reference sequence). The V segment lost 3 bases and the J segment 9 bases; nucleotides outside the gene matches: 7. This CDR3 has 14 amino acids. In DNA form, the CDR3 reads TGCAGTGCTAGTAATCCCACAGGGGGTTCACCCCTCCACTTT. This encodes CSASNPTGGSPLHF.

The chain couples TRBV10-3 to TRBJ1-3; possibly TRBD1 for D (6 bases). Germline lookup yields CDR1 ENHRY and CDR2 SYGVKD. The CDR3 is made up of 14 amino acids. Trimming removed 6 bases from V and 0 bases from J, with 9 bases in between. CDR3 amino acids: CAISQGISGNTIYF. DNA of the CDR3: TGTGCCATCAGCCAGGGGATCTCTGGAAACACCATATATTTT.

The J gene is TRBJ2-1, the V gene TRBV5-1; D might be TRBD2 (6 bases). V lost 0 bases, J lost 3 bases, and 16 bases lay in between. The length of the CDR3 is 17 residues. Germline V CDR1 and CDR2: SGHRS, YFSETQ. The CDR3 protein is CASSLEKRTTFYNEQFF. CDR3 in DNA: TGCGCCAGCAGCTTGGAGAAAAGGACTACATTCTACAATGAGCAGTTCTTC.

The chain uses TRBV27 and TRBJ2-1; tentative D call: TRBD1 (6 bases). Trimming pared 11 bases from V and 6 bases from J, leaving 23 bases between. CDR1 and CDR2 from the germline V gene are MNHEY and SMNVEV (reference sequence). The CDR3 is made up of 15 amino acids. The CDR3 sequence: CAAWAATRGFNEQFF. In nucleotides, the CDR3 is TGTGCCGCCTGGGCCGCCACAAGGGGGTTCAATGAGCAGTTCTTC.

The chain is built from TRBV27 and TRBJ2-1, with D perhaps TRBD1 (5 bases). CDR1 MNHEY and CDR2 SMNVEV come from the germline V gene (reference sequence). This CDR3 is built from 17 residues. V was shortened by 1 base and J by 2 bases, with 15 bases between the two germline ends. CDR3 residues: CASSLWVAGPTYNEQFF. The CDR3 DNA is TGTGCCAGCAGTTTATGGGTGGCAGGGCCTACCTACAATGAGCAGTTCTTC.

This chain connects TRBV6-4 to TRBJ1-1, with 8 nucleotides matching TRBD1. Losses at the gene ends were 3 bases for V and 3 bases for J; bases not matched to a gene: 3. CDR1 and CDR2 (germline): MRHNA, SNTAGT. The CDR3 is made up of 14 amino acids. The CDR3 loop is CASSEQGGDTEAFF. The CDR3 DNA reads as TGTGCCAGCAGTGAACAGGGGGGCGACACTGAAGCTTTCTTT.

The chain links TRBV29-1 to TRBJ2-1, with D tentatively TRBD1 (5 bases). CDR3 length: 14 residues. V shed 4 bases and J shed 0 bases, with 10 bases lying between them. CDR1 is SQVTM and CDR2 is ANQGSEA in the germline V gene. The CDR3 loop reads CSVAGANSYNEQFF. CDR3 DNA sequence: TGCAGCGTTGCTGGGGCCAACTCCTACAATGAGCAGTTCTTC.